The 3 T cell receptor beta chains below all came from one sample that was sequenced in a study of blood T cell repertoires in COVID-19. TCRdb's table, derived via immunoSEQ multiplex PCR, lists solely in-frame clones and lacks some. The table records 360,000 or so clones, about 90% of them present only once. Specimen: PBMCs or T cells enriched from blood (not recorded which). The receptors here all came from a woman in her twenties or thirties who had been exposed to COVID-19.

The chain joins TRBV30 to TRBJ2-7; TRBD1 matches 9 bases. The V and J ends lost 0 bases and 6 bases, in that order; junction bases with no gene match: 3. Germline V gives CDR1 GTSNPN, CDR2 SVGIG (reference sequence). The CDR3 is 13 residues long. The CDR3 sequence: CAWSVGQGGEQYF. The DNA of the CDR3 is TGTGCCTGGAGTGTGGGACAGGGAGGCGAGCAGTACTTC.

The chain links TRBV10-2 to TRBJ1-6, with D tentatively TRBD1 (5 bases). V shed 4 bases and J shed 1 base, with 8 bases lying between them. Per the germline V gene, CDR1 is WSHSY and CDR2 is SAAADI. The CDR3 is made up of 15 amino acids. As DNA, the CDR3 is TGCGCCAGCAGTGCGGGGGAATCCTATAATTCACCCCTCCACTTT. As protein: CASSAGESYNSPLHF.

V gene TRBV29-1 combines with J gene TRBJ1-2; a weak D match, TRBD1 (6 bases). This CDR3 has 15 residues. Trimming took off 1 base at V and 4 bases at J, with 16 bases between the two ends. Germline V gene lookup returns CDR1 SQVTM and CDR2 ANQGSEA. CDR3 bases: TGCAGCGTTGAAGGTTCGCGGGGGCGCGGCTATGGCTACACCTTC. Encoded protein: CSVEGSRGRGYGYTF.